Here is one TCR beta chain with its context. Its cognate antigen has yet to be identified. Per-nucleotide qualities are absent, and no much larger clonotype sits a single base away. The germline V and J ends show losses of 2 bases and 11 bases respectively, and no gene match explains 10 bases of the junction. Per the germline V gene, KGHSH is the CDR1 and LQKENI is the CDR2. Including cysteine and phenylalanine, the CDR3 has 15 amino acids. Only CDR3 DNA remains: 45 bases, in frame from the first base. The donors were healthy, HIV-negative adults with no recently reported acute infections or vaccinations. Every donor was a Caucasian adult living in Nashville, Tennessee, USA. CD4+ T cells were enriched by magnetic negative selection; naive cells were then positively selected on CD45RA, and the negative fraction formed the memory subset. Blood was collected by leukapheresis, and PBMCs were isolated by Ficoll-Histopaque density gradient centrifugation and then cryopreserved in liquid nitrogen vapor phase. Purity and quantity of every magnetically sorted T cell population were checked by analytical flow cytometry. Genomic DNA was isolated from each sorted fraction and quantified by UV absorbance on a Nanodrop 2000c.

The data belong to a study of shared clonotypes between healthy human individuals (TCRdb year 2020). Regarding the complete study: Three men and two women, aged 18 to 49 years, made up the cohort. The study deeply sequenced blood TCR repertoires of five healthy adults to estimate repertoire size and the extent of clonotype sharing between individuals. Between about 0.85 and 9.5 billion PBMCs per donor were obtained by leukapheresis. To increase sequencing depth and limit assay-specific biases, TCR repertoire library preparation and sequencing were carried out by different laboratories using diverse techniques. Per donor, three plates each were used for CD4 naive and CD4 memory, two for CD8 naive, and one for CD8 memory. Study-level results and caveats: Naive subsets generally had larger estimated clonotype richness than memory subsets did. Sampling was restricted to blood, and TCR repertoires in tissues likely differ from the TCR repertoires found in blood. About 5% of naive CD4, 3.5% of naive CD8, roughly 2.4% of memory CD4, and more than 0.35% of memory CD8 clonotypes were shared across several donors. Rarefaction of sorted-subset datasets indicated incomplete sequencing despite the large sequencing depth. Based on pairwise subsampling, the degree of clonotype sharing among donors was expected to be affected by sequencing depth. Clonotypes shared by all four sorted-subset donors showed higher generation probabilities than non-shared clonotypes. Because the study included a small number of donors, the genetic and exposure-history diversity represented was limited.

Using the deep immunoSEQ assay, TCR CDR3 regions were amplified from genomic DNA by multiplex PCR. For each cell subset, the extracted genomic DNA was distributed evenly across all wells of several immunoSEQ 96-well plates, and each plate served as one replicate. For sorted subsets, around 0.2 ug genomic DNA, equal to tens of thousands of T cell genomes, was loaded into each replicate PCR. Purified libraries were measured with a Qubit 3.0 fluorometer, size-checked on a Bioanalyzer 2100, and measured again with the KAPA Library Quantification kit. Each immunoSEQ 96-well plate was sequenced on its own single-read 150-cycle Illumina NextSeq 550 flow cell. Per the original workflow: The immunoSEQ output contained only junctional sequences without quality scores, so filtering could not match that applied to full-length reads. Sequences were annotated with PyIR, a Python wrapper for IgBLAST v1.9, using IMGT germline references to assign V/J genes and CDR3. Reads were removed for weak V/J assignments (E-value above 1e-6), missing CDR3, stop codons, out-of-frame junctions, or ambiguous translated residues. V3J clonotypes were defined as sequences sharing the same inferred V gene, J gene, and CDR3 amino acid sequence. Percentage overlap between repertoires was computed as shared unique clonotypes divided by the size of the smaller repertoire. Three approaches were used to assess repertoire richness: RTK rarefaction, the Chao1 estimator, and Recon v2.1 estimates of unobserved clonotypes. Generation probabilities were computed with OLGA for all TCRbeta clonotypes obtained by the gDNA method from a few donors. TCRdb provides this immuneACCESS table in a form limited to in-frame rearrangements. Some clones are lacking; in checked studies, under half of them reflect an unresolved V gene, and why the rest are absent is not known. The DNA gave D and trimming, while V, J and clone size come from that table. The sample records 2.3 million or so clones, 85% to 95% of which are singletons. Together, the top ten hold about 0.37% of the sample.

The source is a young man in good health. Some clones in this sample may be carry-over from other donors' samples. The rearrangement joined TRBV18 to TRBJ2-1; the junction holds 9 bases that match TRBD2. The specimen sequenced was naive CD4+ T cells from PBMCs. The sample's cell subset or site, from its label and the paper: CD45RA+ positively selected. CDR3 sequence: CASSPGIAGEGQQFF. In nucleotide form, the sequence is TGTGCCAGCTCACCAGGAATAGCGGGAGAGGGACAGCAGTTCTTC.